The 29 T cell receptor beta chains in this list originate from one sample, sequenced in a study of shared clonotypes between healthy human individuals. Measured with immunoSEQ multiplex PCR; TCRdb has only the in-frame clones, and not every one. The sample contains fewer than 350,000 clones, roughly 91% of which appear only once. Source material: memory CD8+ T cells sorted from blood. The subset: CD45RO+ cells pooled with CCR7-negative TemRA cells. Receptors were obtained from a man aged 18 to 29 in good health.

CDR3 coding DNA: TGTGCCAGCTCACCACCGACCAGCGTTGTGAGCGAGCAGTACTTC. It is translated as CASSPPTSVVSEQYF. The chain combines TRBV18 with TRBJ2-7; D uncertain. There are 15 residues in the CDR3. The germline V gene has CDR1 KGHSH and CDR2 LQKENI. V dropped 0 bases and J dropped 6 bases, with 15 bases sitting between them.

The rearrangement joins TRBV23-1 to TRBJ2-1, with 15 bases lining up with TRBD2. TRBV23-1 belongs to the ORF category, with a function that is uncertain. This CDR3 is built from 19 residues. V shed 3 bases and J 2 bases; nucleotides not matched to a gene: 8. The DNA of the CDR3 is TGCGCCAGCAGTCAGTGGACTAGCGGGAGGGATTCTGCCTACAATGAGCAGTTCTTC. Translation: CASSQWTSGRDSAYNEQFF.

The chain employs TRBV6-5 and TRBJ1-2; D may be TRBD1 (5 bases). The CDR3 has 15 residues. Germline V gives CDR1 MNHEY, CDR2 SVGAGI. Trimming left V 2 bases short and J 8 bases short, with 18 bases between. The CDR3 DNA sequence: TGTGCCAGCAGTTACCCACATACGGGGGGAGAGGGCTACACCTTC. Translation gives CASSYPHTGGEGYTF.

V is TRBV10-2 and J is TRBJ2-7; D is uncertain. The CDR3 runs to 12 residues. Germline values: CDR1 WSHSY, CDR2 SAAADI. The V end was cut by 3 bases, the J end by 2 bases, with 5 bases between. The DNA of the CDR3 is TGCGCCAGCAGTGACCGAACCTACGAGCAGTACTTC. Amino acid sequence: CASSDRTYEQYF.

The gene calls are TRBV28 and TRBJ2-5; TRBD2 aligns across 8 bases. The CDR3 runs to 15 residues. After removal of 1 base from V and 1 base from J, the junction contained 2 bases not matched to a gene. The germline V gene has CDR1 MDHEN and CDR2 SYDVKM. DNA for the CDR3: TGTGCCAGCAGTTTATTTACTAGCGGCCAAGAGACCCAGTACTTC. Protein: CASSLFTSGQETQYF.

The CDR3 loop is CASSVDGAGDTQYF. The CDR3 DNA follows: TGTGCCAGCAGCGTAGACGGGGCAGGGGATACGCAGTATTTT. V usage is TRBV9 and J usage is TRBJ2-3; TRBD1 or TRBD2 may be the D gene (5 bases each). Per the germline V gene, CDR1 is SGDLS and CDR2 is YYNGEE. With 0 bases removed from V and 6 bases from J, the gap between germline ends came to 11 bases. This CDR3 has 14 amino acids.

The V and J genes are TRBV5-4 and TRBJ1-2; D is possibly TRBD1 (5 bases). This CDR3 spans 14 amino acids. V dropped 3 bases and J dropped 2 bases, with 11 bases sitting between them. Germline values: CDR1 SGHNT, CDR2 YYREEE (reference sequence). The DNA for the CDR3 is TGTGCCAGCAGCTACGATTGGGGGAACTATGGCTACACCTTC. As protein: CASSYDWGNYGYTF.

The chain is built from TRBV7-9 and TRBJ2-7; no clear D. The V end lost 3 bases, the J end lost 4 bases, and 10 bases lay between the germline ends. Germline assignment: CDR1 SEHNR and CDR2 FQNEAQ (reference sequence). CDR3 length: 13 residues. In DNA, the CDR3 is TGTGCCAGCAGCTTTATGGAACAATACGAGCAGTACTTC. Translating it yields CASSFMEQYEQYF.

This clone was recorded only once. The J gene is TRBJ2-2, the V gene TRBV28; 13 positions match TRBD2. The junction had 7 bases not matched to a gene; V was cut back by 5 bases and J by 4 bases. Per the germline V gene, CDR1 is MDHEN and CDR2 is SYDVKM. The CDR3 sequence is 17 residues long. DNA of the CDR3: TGTGCCAGCAGTGAACTAGCGGGGGGGCCCGGCACCGGGGAGCTGTTTTTT. This translates into CASSELAGGPGTGELFF.

The J gene is TRBJ1-1, the V gene TRBV11-2; D gene ambiguous. The length of the CDR3 is 11 residues. Trimming removed 8 bases at V and 5 bases at J, with 9 bases between. Germline assignment: CDR1 SGHAT and CDR2 FQNNGV. CDR3 coding DNA: TGTGCCAGCTCTGGTGGGACTGAAGCTTTCTTT. Translated, it gives CASSGGTEAFF.

This clone was observed a handful of times. The genes are TRBV10-3 and TRBJ1-4; 11 bases align to TRBD1. V was clipped by 2 bases and J by 3 bases; unmatched bases: 2. This CDR3 is 16 amino acids long. Germline V gene data show CDR1 as ENHRY and CDR2 as SYGVKD. CDR3 loop: CAISEPGQGANEKLFF. The CDR3 DNA reads TGTGCCATCAGTGAGCCGGGACAGGGGGCTAATGAAAAACTGTTTTTT.

The J gene is TRBJ1-1, the V gene TRBV9; no clear D. The CDR3 has 12 amino acids. Per the germline V gene, CDR1 is SGDLS and CDR2 is YYNGEE. The V end was cut by 3 bases, the J end by 8 bases, with 11 bases between. The CDR3: CASSGSGSEAFF. DNA for the CDR3: TGTGCCAGCAGCGGCTCAGGTTCCGAAGCTTTCTTT.

The chain combines TRBV29-1 with TRBJ1-3; D is unresolved. The length of the CDR3 is 11 residues. With 3 bases removed from V and 5 bases from J, the gap between germline ends came to 5 bases. Germline assignment: CDR1 SQVTM and CDR2 ANQGSEA. The CDR3 DNA sequence: TGCAGCGTTGAGGCACGAAACACCATATATTTT. This translates into CSVEARNTIYF. Full variable domain (missing parts from reference TRBV29-1 and TRBJ1-3): SAVISQKPSRDICQRGTSLTIQCQVDSQVTMMFWYRQQPGQSLTLIATANQGSEATYESGFVIDKFPISRPNLTFSTLTVSNMSPEDSSIYLCSVEARNTIYFGEGSWLTVV.

The chain joins TRBV6-4 to TRBJ2-1, with a weak D call TRBD2 (5 bases). Trimming took 3 bases from V and 12 from J, leaving 9 bases between them. CDR1 and CDR2 (germline): MRHNA, SNTAGT. CDR3 length equals 11 residues. CDR3 sequence: CASSEGRGQFF. The CDR3 bases are TGTGCCAGCAGTGAAGGGAGAGGGCAGTTCTTC.

This sequence joins TRBV25-1 and TRBJ1-2; TRBD1 is a possible D gene (5 bases). The V end was cut by 4 bases, the J end by 4 bases, with 19 bases between. Germline CDR1 and CDR2: MGHDK and SYGVNS. The CDR3 has 16 amino acids. The CDR3 sequence: CASSGRDPLKAYGYTF. DNA of the CDR3: TGTGCCAGCAGTGGCCGGGACCCCCTCAAGGCCTATGGCTACACCTTC.

J is TRBJ1-3 and V is TRBV27; D gene ambiguous. The V gene's germline CDR1 is MNHEY and CDR2 SMNVEV (reference sequence). There are 14 residues in the CDR3. The ends were cut back, 5 bases at V and 1 base at J, with 9 bases in the middle. The CDR3 here is CASSPEGSGNTIYF. The CDR3 DNA sequence: TGTGCCAGCAGTCCAGAGGGATCTGGAAACACCATATATTTT.

This chain links TRBV5-8 with TRBJ2-7; no firm D call. Germline V CDR1 and CDR2: SGHTS, YDEGEE. CDR3 length: 10 amino acids. V lost 4 bases and J lost 3, with 2 bases in between. This CDR3 is CASSVYEQYF. Written as DNA, the CDR3 is TGTGCCAGCAGCGTCTACGAGCAGTACTTC.

The chain recombines TRBV9 with TRBJ1-2, with TRBD1 identical over 7 bases. This CDR3 is 17 amino acids long. V lost 0 bases and J lost 8; bases outside the gene matches: 16. Germline lookup yields CDR1 SGDLS and CDR2 YYNGEE. CDR3 in DNA: TGTGCCAGCAGCGTAGGGGTTGGACAGGCGGCGGTAAGAGGCTACACCTTC. Translating gives CASSVGVGQAAVRGYTF.

This clone came up once. The rearrangement links TRBV4-1 to TRBJ1-5; D is perhaps TRBD1 (5 bases). Trimming took off 0 bases at V and 5 bases at J, with 20 bases between the two ends. Germline values: CDR1 MGHRA, CDR2 YSYEKL. The CDR3 consists of 18 residues. In DNA form, the CDR3 reads TGCGCCAGCAGCCAAGAACGGAAGGGGTTGAAGAGCGATCAGCCCCAGCATTTT. Protein sequence: CASSQERKGLKSDQPQHF.

V and J are TRBV5-1 and TRBJ2-5, with TRBD2 identical over 8 bases. The junction had 5 bases not matched to a gene; V was cut back by 2 bases and J by 5 bases. Per germline, CDR1 SGHRS and CDR2 YFSETQ. The CDR3 is 14 amino acids. CDR3 residues: CASSFREGRETQYF. The DNA for the CDR3 is TGCGCCAGCAGCTTTCGGGAGGGCCGGGAGACCCAGTACTTC. The full variable domain, rest sourced from reference TRBV5-1 and TRBJ2-5, is KAGVTQTPRYLIKTRGQQVTLSCSPISGHRSVSWYQQTPGQGLQFLFEYFSETQRNKGNFPGRFSGRQFSNSRSEMNVSTLELGDSALYLCASSFREGRETQYFGPGTRLLVL.

The chain carries TRBV30 and TRBJ2-3; D unresolved. V lost 0 bases to trimming and J lost 4 bases, with 11 bases between them. This CDR3 has 14 residues. Germline CDR1 GTSNPN, CDR2 SVGIG (reference sequence). CDR3 sequence reads: CAWSVSSGPDTQYF. The CDR3, as DNA: TGTGCCTGGAGTGTTTCGTCCGGCCCAGATACGCAGTATTTT.

The chain recombines TRBV5-4 with TRBJ2-5, with TRBD2 as a possible D gene (5 bases). Germline V CDR1 and CDR2: SGHNT, YYREEE (reference sequence). The ends were cut back, 0 bases at V and 2 bases at J, with 8 bases in the middle. The CDR3 runs 14 residues. The CDR3 region has the DNA TGTGCCAGCAGCTTGGTCGGGGAGCAAGAGACCCAGTACTTC. It specifies CASSLVGEQETQYF.

In DNA form, the CDR3 reads TGTGCCACCGGAGGAGTGGCACCCCAAGAGACCCAGTACTTC. Amino acids: CATGGVAPQETQYF. This chain connects TRBV28 to TRBJ2-5; weak D call: TRBD2 (5 bases). Germline CDR1 reads MDHEN; CDR2 reads SYDVKM. The germline V and J ends were trimmed by 10 bases and 1 base, with 16 bases remaining between them. CDR3 length: 14 amino acids.

The CDR3 here is CASSENGDLTPLHF. The DNA of the CDR3 is TGTGCCAGCAGTGAAAACGGGGATTTAACACCCCTCCACTTT. The chain has TRBV6-1 and TRBJ1-6; D not resolved. The CDR3 runs 14 residues. Trimming cost V 2 bases and J 11 bases, with 13 bases left between them. Per the germline V gene, CDR1 is MNHNS and CDR2 is SASEGT.

V gene TRBV20-1 combines with J gene TRBJ2-3, with D uncertain. The CDR3 totals 11 residues. Germline assignment: CDR1 DFQATT and CDR2 SNEGSKA (reference sequence). V was pared by 3 bases and J by 5 bases, with 6 bases between. CDR3 DNA: TGCAGTGCTAGCAAGCGAGATACGCAGTATTTT. It translates to CSASKRDTQYF.

This chain links TRBV2 with TRBJ2-5, with a possible D match to TRBD2 (6 bases). CDR1 is SNHLY, CDR2 FYNNEI, per germline. V lost 8 bases and J lost 3, with 10 bases in between. The CDR3 runs 12 residues. The CDR3 sequence: CASVGGEETQYF. As DNA, the CDR3 is TGTGCCAGCGTCGGGGGAGAAGAGACCCAGTACTTC.

V and J are TRBV9 and TRBJ1-1; D possibly corresponds to TRBD1 (5 bases). This CDR3 spans 11 amino acids. V lost 7 bases and J lost 1, with 5 bases in between. Per the germline V gene, CDR1 is SGDLS and CDR2 is YYNGEE. This CDR3 reads CASGGNTEAFF. CDR3 nucleotides: TGTGCCAGCGGGGGGAACACTGAAGCTTTCTTT.

In its sample, this clone was seen once. The chain combines TRBV5-1 with TRBJ2-3; D is undetermined. V lost 0 bases and J 1 base, leaving 6 bases between the germline ends. Germline V CDR1 and CDR2: SGHRS, YFSETQ. This CDR3 region has 14 residues. This CDR3 is CASSLGIGTDTQYF. CDR3 sequence (DNA): TGCGCCAGCAGCTTGGGAATAGGCACAGATACGCAGTATTTT. Combining the CDR3 with reference TRBV5-1 and TRBJ2-3 gives the whole variable domain KAGVTQTPRYLIKTRGQQVTLSCSPISGHRSVSWYQQTPGQGLQFLFEYFSETQRNKGNFPGRFSGRQFSNSRSEMNVSTLELGDSALYLCASSLGIGTDTQYFGPGTRLTVL.

V usage is TRBV7-9 and J usage is TRBJ2-7; D gene ambiguous. Germline lookup yields CDR1 SEHNR and CDR2 FQNEAQ (reference sequence). This CDR3 is built from 15 residues. V shed 2 bases and J shed 0 bases, with 11 bases lying between them. The CDR3 region has the DNA TGTGCCAGCAGCTTACCTTTAGGAGTCTCCTACGAGCAGTACTTC. As protein: CASSLPLGVSYEQYF.